The rows below give T cell receptor beta chains drawn from one sample of a study of blood T cell repertoires in COVID-19. Assay used: immunoSEQ multiplex PCR; TCRdb lists only in-frame clones, some missing. The table has just over 300,000 clones, around 90% seen once. Sequencing was carried out using PBMCs or T cells enriched from blood (not recorded which). The receptor set was obtained from a woman aged 18 to 35 who had recovered from COVID-19. CDR3s include the opening cysteine and the closing phenylalanine or tryptophan. A D gene is named only where the DNA matches it firmly. Size tells how often a clone was seen (once, few, many) or the class of an expanded clone, and some rows leave it out.

abundance: once; d_gene: TRBD1; v_gene: TRBV28; j_gene: TRBJ2-6; CDR3aa: CASSLPGGTGANVLTF; CDR3nt: TGTGCCAGCAGTCTCCCAGGGGGAACTGGGGCCAACGTCCTGACTTTC
abundance: .; d_gene: TRBD1; v_gene: TRBV2; j_gene: TRBJ1-2; CDR3aa: CASRLLRTGDSRGYTF; CDR3nt: TGTGCCAGCAGGCTTTTAAGGACAGGGGACTCTCGAGGCTACACCTTC
abundance: .; d_gene: TRBD1; v_gene: TRBV5-4; j_gene: TRBJ2-7; CDR3aa: CASRSDRGSTYEQYF; CDR3nt: TGTGCCAGCAGATCAGACAGGGGATCGACCTACGAGCAGTACTTC
abundance: .; d_gene: TRBD2; v_gene: TRBV5-1; j_gene: TRBJ2-1; CDR3aa: CASSWGGEGYYNEQFF; CDR3nt: TGCGCCAGCAGCTGGGGCGGGGAGGGCTACTACAATGAGCAGTTCTTC
abundance: once; d_gene: TRBD1; v_gene: TRBV7-2; j_gene: TRBJ1-2; CDR3aa: CASSPDRGTYPYGYTF; CDR3nt: TGTGCCAGCAGCCCGGACAGGGGTACCTATCCCTATGGCTACACCTTC
abundance: few; d_gene: TRBD1; v_gene: TRBV5-1; j_gene: TRBJ1-2; CDR3aa: CASSDTGGSSGYTF; CDR3nt: TGCGCCAGCAGCGATACAGGGGGTTCATCCGGCTACACCTTC
abundance: .; d_gene: TRBD1; v_gene: TRBV19; j_gene: TRBJ2-1; CDR3aa: CASSPGGPEQFF; CDR3nt: TGTGCCAGTAGTCCAGGGGGCCCTGAGCAGTTCTTC
abundance: once; d_gene: TRBD2; v_gene: TRBV25-1; j_gene: TRBJ2-3; CDR3aa: CASSATSGRVDTQYF; CDR3nt: TGTGCCAGCAGTGCGACTAGCGGGAGAGTAGATACGCAGTATTTT
abundance: .; d_gene: TRBD1; v_gene: TRBV19; j_gene: TRBJ2-6; CDR3aa: CASSQGQGSRAGANVLTF; CDR3nt: TGTGCCAGTAGTCAGGGACAGGGCTCGAGAGCTGGGGCCAACGTCCTGACTTTC
abundance: .; d_gene: .; v_gene: TRBV7-2; j_gene: TRBJ2-1; CDR3aa: CASSLVAGAPNEQFF; CDR3nt: TGTGCCAGCAGCTTAGTCGCGGGGGCACCCAATGAGCAGTTCTTC
abundance: .; d_gene: .; v_gene: TRBV15; j_gene: TRBJ2-7; CDR3aa: CATSRLPTGSTYEQYF; CDR3nt: TGTGCCACCAGCAGATTACCGACAGGATCTACCTACGAGCAGTACTTC
abundance: .; d_gene: .; v_gene: TRBV5-1; j_gene: TRBJ2-1; CDR3aa: CASSSRPGRGNEQFF; CDR3nt: TGCGCCAGCAGCTCCCGGCCTGGGCGGGGTAATGAGCAGTTCTTC
abundance: .; d_gene: .; v_gene: TRBV28; j_gene: TRBJ1-2; CDR3aa: CASSKGGSYYGYTF; CDR3nt: TGTGCCAGCAGCAAGGGGGGGTCCTACTATGGCTACACCTTC
abundance: .; d_gene: .; v_gene: TRBV2; j_gene: TRBJ2-7; CDR3aa: CASSQQGEDYEQYF; CDR3nt: TGTGCCAGCAGTCAACAGGGCGAGGACTACGAGCAGTACTTC
abundance: once; d_gene: .; v_gene: TRBV12-3/TRBV12-4; j_gene: TRBJ2-7; CDR3aa: CASTKTGSSEQYF; CDR3nt: TGTGCCAGCACCAAAACGGGGTCATCCGAGCAGTACTTC
abundance: .; d_gene: .; v_gene: TRBV28; j_gene: TRBJ1-1; CDR3aa: CASLTAYRVKTEAFF; CDR3nt: TGTGCCAGCCTAACAGCGTACAGGGTGAAAACTGAAGCTTTCTTT
abundance: .; d_gene: TRBD1; v_gene: TRBV4-3; j_gene: TRBJ1-5; CDR3aa: CASSPDRGNQPQHF; CDR3nt: TGCGCCAGCAGCCCGGACAGGGGCAATCAGCCCCAGCATTTT
abundance: .; d_gene: .; v_gene: TRBV7-2; j_gene: TRBJ1-3; CDR3aa: CASSTRLGSGNTIYF; CDR3nt: TGTGCCAGCAGCACCAGGTTAGGCTCTGGAAACACCATATATTTT
abundance: .; d_gene: TRBD2; v_gene: TRBV9; j_gene: TRBJ2-1; CDR3aa: CASSESGTSGRGRRQNEQFF; CDR3nt: TGTGCCAGCAGCGAATCCGGGACTAGCGGGAGGGGTCGCCGACAGAATGAGCAGTTCTTC
abundance: .; d_gene: TRBD1; v_gene: TRBV28; j_gene: TRBJ1-1; CDR3aa: CASSSGQGNTEAFF; CDR3nt: TGTGCCAGCAGTTCAGGACAGGGAAACACTGAAGCTTTCTTT
abundance: .; d_gene: .; v_gene: TRBV30; j_gene: TRBJ1-4; CDR3aa: CAWRGRANEKLFF; CDR3nt: TGTGCCTGGCGGGGGAGGGCGAATGAAAAACTGTTTTTT